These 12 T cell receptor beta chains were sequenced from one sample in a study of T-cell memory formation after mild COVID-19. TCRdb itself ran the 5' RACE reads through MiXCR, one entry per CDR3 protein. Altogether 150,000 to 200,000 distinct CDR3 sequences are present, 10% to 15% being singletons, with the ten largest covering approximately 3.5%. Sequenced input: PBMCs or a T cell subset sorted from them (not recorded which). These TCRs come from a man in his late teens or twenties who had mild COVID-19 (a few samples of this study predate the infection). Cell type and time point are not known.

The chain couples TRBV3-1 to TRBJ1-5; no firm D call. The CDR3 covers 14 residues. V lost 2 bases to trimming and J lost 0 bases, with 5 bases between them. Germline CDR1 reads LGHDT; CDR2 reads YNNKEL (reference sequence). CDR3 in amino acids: CASSQTDSNQPQHF. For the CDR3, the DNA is TGTGCCAGCAGCCAAACAGATAGCAATCAGCCCCAGCATTTT.

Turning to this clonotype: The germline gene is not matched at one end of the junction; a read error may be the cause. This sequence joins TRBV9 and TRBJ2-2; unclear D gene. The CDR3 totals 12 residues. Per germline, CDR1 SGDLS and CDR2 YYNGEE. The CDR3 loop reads CASNVETGELFF. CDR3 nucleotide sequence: TGTGCCAGCAACGTAGAGACCGGGGAGCTGTTTTTT.

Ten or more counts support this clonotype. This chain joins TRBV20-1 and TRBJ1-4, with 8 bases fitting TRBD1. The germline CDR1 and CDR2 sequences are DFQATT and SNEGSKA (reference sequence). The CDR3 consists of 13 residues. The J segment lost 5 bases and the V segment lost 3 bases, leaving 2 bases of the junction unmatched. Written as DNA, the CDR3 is TGCAGTGCTAGGCGACAGGGGAATGAAAAACTGTTTTTT. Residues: CSARRQGNEKLFF.

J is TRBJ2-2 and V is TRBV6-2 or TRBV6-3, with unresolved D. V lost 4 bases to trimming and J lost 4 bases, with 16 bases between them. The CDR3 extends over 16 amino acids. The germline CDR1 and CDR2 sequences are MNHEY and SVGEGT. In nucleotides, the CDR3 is TGTGCCAGCAGTTCCCCCGTGGTGTGGGCCACCGGGGAGCTGTTTTTT. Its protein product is CASSSPVVWATGELFF.

CDR3 amino acids: CASSDFGTGGTGELFF. The CDR3, as DNA: TGCGCCAGCAGCGATTTTGGGACAGGGGGCACCGGGGAGCTGTTTTTT. This rearrangement joins TRBV5-1 to TRBJ2-2; 11 nucleotides match TRBD1. The J segment lost 4 bases and the V segment lost 4 bases, leaving 6 bases of the junction unmatched. The CDR3 extends over 16 amino acids. Germline CDR1 SGHRS, CDR2 YFSETQ.

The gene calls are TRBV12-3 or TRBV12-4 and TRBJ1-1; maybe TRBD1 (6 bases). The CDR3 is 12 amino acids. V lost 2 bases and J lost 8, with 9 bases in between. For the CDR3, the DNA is TGTGCCAGCAGTTTATCTACAGGGGAAGCTTTCTTT. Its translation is CASSLSTGEAFF.

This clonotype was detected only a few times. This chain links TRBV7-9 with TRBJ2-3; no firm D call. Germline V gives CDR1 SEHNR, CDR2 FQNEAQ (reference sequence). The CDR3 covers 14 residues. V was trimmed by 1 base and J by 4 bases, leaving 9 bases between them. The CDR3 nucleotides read TGTGCCAGCAGCTTAGTAGGGCCCCCAGATACGCAGTATTTT. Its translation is CASSLVGPPDTQYF.

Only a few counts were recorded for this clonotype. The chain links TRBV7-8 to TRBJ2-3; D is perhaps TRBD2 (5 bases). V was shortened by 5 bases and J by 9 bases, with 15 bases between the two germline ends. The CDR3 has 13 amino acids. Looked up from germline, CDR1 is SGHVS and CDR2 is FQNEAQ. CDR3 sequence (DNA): TGTGCCAGCAGCCACCGACTAAGCCCCACGCAGTATTTT. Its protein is CASSHRLSPTQYF.

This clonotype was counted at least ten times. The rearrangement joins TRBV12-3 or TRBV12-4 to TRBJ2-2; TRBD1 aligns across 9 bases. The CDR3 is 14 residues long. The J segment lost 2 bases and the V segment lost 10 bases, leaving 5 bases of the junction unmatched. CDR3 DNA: TGTGCCAACGCGGGACAGGGTAACACCGGGGAGCTGTTTTTT. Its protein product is CANAGQGNTGELFF.

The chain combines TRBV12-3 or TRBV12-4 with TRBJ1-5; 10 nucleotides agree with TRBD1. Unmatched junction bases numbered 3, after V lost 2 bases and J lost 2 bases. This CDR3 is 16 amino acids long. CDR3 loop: CASSLPGTGGNQPQHF. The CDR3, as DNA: TGTGCCAGCAGTTTACCCGGGACAGGGGGCAATCAGCCCCAGCATTTT.

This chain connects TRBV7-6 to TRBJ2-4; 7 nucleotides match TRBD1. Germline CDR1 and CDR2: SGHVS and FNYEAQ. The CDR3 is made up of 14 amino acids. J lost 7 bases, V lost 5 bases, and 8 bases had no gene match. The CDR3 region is CASSQGQRGNIQYF. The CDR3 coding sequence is TGTGCCAGCAGCCAGGGACAGAGAGGGAACATTCAGTACTTC.

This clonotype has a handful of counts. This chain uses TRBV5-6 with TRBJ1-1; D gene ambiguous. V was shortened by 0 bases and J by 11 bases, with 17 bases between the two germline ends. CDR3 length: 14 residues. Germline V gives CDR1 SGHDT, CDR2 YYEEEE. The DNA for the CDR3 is TGTGCCAGCAGCTTGGTAGGGTCGCGGTGGAATGCTTTCTTT. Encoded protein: CASSLVGSRWNAFF.